The 31 T cell receptor beta chains below were found in one sample sequenced in a study of shared clonotypes between healthy human individuals. TCRdb's table, derived via immunoSEQ multiplex PCR, lists solely in-frame clones and lacks some. In the table there are over 1.4 million clones, roughly 96% of which are singletons. Sequenced input: naive CD4+ T cells sorted from blood. As for subset: CD45RA+ positively selected. Every receptor here comes from a man aged 25 to 45 in good health.

This rearrangement joins TRBV11-2 to TRBJ2-7; 7 bases map to TRBD2. This CDR3 has 16 amino acids. V was pared by 5 bases and J by 0 bases, with 10 bases of the junction left unmatched. Germline V gene sequence: CDR1 SGHAT, CDR2 FQNNGV. Here the CDR3 reads CASSSISGSFSYEQYF. The CDR3 region has the DNA TGTGCCAGCAGCAGCATTAGCGGGTCCTTCTCCTACGAGCAGTACTTC.

The rearrangement uses TRBV11-2 and TRBJ2-1, with TRBD2 matching over 9 bases. The CDR3 spans 15 residues. Germline values: CDR1 SGHAT, CDR2 FQNNGV. V trimming: 5 bases; J trimming: 3 bases; junction bases outside the gene matches: 5. This chain's CDR3 is CASSAGSGSYNEQFF. For the CDR3, the DNA is TGTGCCAGCAGCGCCGGTAGCGGGAGCTACAATGAGCAGTTCTTC. The full variable domain, rest sourced from reference TRBV11-2 and TRBJ2-1, is EAGVAQSPRYKIIEKRQSVAFWCNPISGHATLYWYQQILGQGPKLLIQFQNNGVVDDSQLPKDRFSAERLKGVDSTLKIQPAKLEDSAVYLCASSAGSGSYNEQFFGPGTRLTVL.

The chain recombines TRBV7-2 with TRBJ2-2; D tentatively fits TRBD1 or TRBD2 (5 bases each). CDR3 length: 15 amino acids. Trimming cost V 4 bases and J 8 bases, with 17 bases left between them. Germline values: CDR1 SGHTA, CDR2 FQGNSA. The CDR3 is CASSSPGTLRGELFF. The CDR3 bases are TGTGCCAGCAGCTCGCCCGGGACCCTAAGGGGGGAGCTGTTTTTT. Based on the CDR3 plus reference TRBV7-2 and TRBJ2-2, the full variable domain is GAGVSQSPSNKVTEKGKDVELRCDPISGHTALYWYRQSLGQGLEFLIYFQGNSAPDKSGLPSDRFSAERTGGSVSTLTIQRTQQEDSAVYLCASSSPGTLRGELFFGEGSRLTVL.

J is TRBJ2-7 and V is TRBV5-4; no firm D call. CDR1 is SGHNT and CDR2 is YYREEE in the germline V gene (reference sequence). The CDR3 is made up of 13 amino acids. V was shortened by 6 bases and J by 2 bases, with 12 bases between the two germline ends. As DNA, the CDR3 is TGTGCCAGCACTTCGACAACTACCTACGAGCAGTACTTC. It yields the protein CASTSTTTYEQYF. Drawing the rest from reference TRBV5-4 and TRBJ2-7, the complete variable domain is ETGVTQSPTHLIKTRGQQVTLRCSSQSGHNTVSWYQQALGQGPQFIFQYYREEENGRGNFPPRFSGLQFPNYSSELNVNALELDDSALYLCASTSTTTYEQYFGPGTRLTVT.

The chain joins TRBV11-2 to TRBJ2-5; a possible D gene is TRBD2 (5 bases). The V end was cut by 5 bases, the J end by 3 bases, with 13 bases between. Germline lookup yields CDR1 SGHAT and CDR2 FQNNGV. This CDR3 contains 14 residues. CDR3 nucleotide sequence: TGTGCCAGCAGCCGGGCCACTAGGGAAGAGACCCAGTACTTC. Translated: CASSRATREETQYF.

CDR3 DNA sequence: TGTGCCAGCTCACCGCAATGGGGTATTGCAGATACGCAGTATTTT. Its translation is CASSPQWGIADTQYF. The V gene is TRBV18, the J gene TRBJ2-3, with unresolved D. Germline CDR1 is KGHSH and CDR2 is LQKENI. Trimming took 3 bases from V and 4 from J, leaving 14 bases between them. The CDR3 extends over 15 amino acids.

Turning to this clone: The sample holds other DNA sequences that translate to the same CDR3. CDR3 sequence: CASSLGTNTGELFF. In DNA form, the CDR3 reads TGTGCCAGCAGCTTAGGAACGAACACCGGGGAGCTGTTTTTT. The chain links TRBV7-8 to TRBJ2-2; D remains ambiguous. V lost 1 base, J lost 0 bases, and 3 bases lay in between. Germline-derived CDR1 and CDR2 are SGHVS and FQNEAQ. The CDR3 contains 14 residues.

In its sample, this clone was seen once. The chain uses TRBV10-3 and TRBJ2-5; weak D call: TRBD1 (5 bases). V was cut by 0 bases and J by 3 bases, with 5 bases left in between. The CDR3 covers 13 residues. CDR1 and CDR2 from the germline V gene are ENHRY and SYGVKD. The chain's CDR3 is CAISESREETQYF. The CDR3 nucleotides read TGTGCCATCAGTGAGTCCAGGGAAGAGACCCAGTACTTC.

The rearrangement joins TRBV7-2 to TRBJ2-1, with TRBD2 as a possible D gene (5 bases). The length of the CDR3 is 13 residues. The germline CDR1 and CDR2 sequences are SGHTA and FQGNSA. V dropped 3 bases and J dropped 4 bases, with 7 bases sitting between them. CDR3: CASSFGLYNEQFF. DNA of the CDR3: TGTGCCAGCAGCTTCGGACTTTACAATGAGCAGTTCTTC.

The chain has TRBV5-1 and TRBJ1-2; TRBD1 aligns across 9 bases. Trimming at V came to 4 bases and at J to 5 bases, leaving 12 bases not matched to a gene. Germline CDR1 and CDR2: SGHRS and YFSETQ. There are 16 residues in the CDR3. The CDR3 region is CASSPDRGALGYGYTF. CDR3 coding DNA: TGCGCCAGCAGCCCGGACAGGGGTGCCCTTGGGTATGGCTACACCTTC.

To note about this clone: The sample has other DNA sequences that encode this CDR3 too. The chain couples TRBV29-1 to TRBJ2-1; D uncertain. V lost 3 bases and J 1 base, leaving 10 bases between the germline ends. This CDR3 is 14 amino acids long. Germline CDR1 is SQVTM and CDR2 is ANQGSEA. The CDR3 loop is CSVEGSGSYNEQFF. CDR3 coding DNA: TGCAGCGTTGAGGGCAGTGGATCCTACAATGAGCAGTTCTTC.

The rearrangement joins TRBV5-1 to TRBJ2-1; D is ambiguous. The CDR3 covers 13 residues. Looked up from germline, CDR1 is SGHRS and CDR2 is YFSETQ. Trimming removed 1 base at V and 5 bases at J, with 7 bases between. The CDR3 is CASSLYGNNEQFF. CDR3 sequence (DNA): TGCGCCAGCAGCTTGTACGGAAACAATGAGCAGTTCTTC.

V usage is TRBV9 and J usage is TRBJ2-1, with TRBD2 matching 12 bases. CDR3 size: 20 residues. Trimming cost V 0 bases and J 5 bases; bases outside gene matches: 15. CDR1 is SGDLS, CDR2 YYNGEE, per germline. The CDR3 region is CASSVVETSGRPGHHNEQFF. CDR3 sequence (DNA): TGTGCCAGCAGCGTAGTAGAGACTAGCGGGAGACCCGGCCACCACAATGAGCAGTTCTTC. Combining the CDR3 with reference TRBV9 and TRBJ2-1 gives the whole variable domain DSGVTQTPKHLITATGQRVTLRCSPRSGDLSVYWYQQSLDQGLQFLIQYYNGEERAKGNILERFSAQQFPDLHSELNLSSLELGDSALYFCASSVVETSGRPGHHNEQFFGPGTRLTVL.

This sequence joins TRBV9 and TRBJ2-2; D not certain. The germline V and J ends were trimmed by 0 bases and 3 bases, with 9 bases remaining between them. CDR1 and CDR2 (germline): SGDLS, YYNGEE. This CDR3 region has 15 residues. CDR3 DNA: TGTGCCAGCAGCGTAGTCGCCTCCGACACCGGGGAGCTGTTTTTT. Translating it yields CASSVVASDTGELFF.

This sequence joins TRBV30 and TRBJ1-4; maybe TRBD1 (5 bases). Trimming removed 2 bases at V and 7 bases at J, with 8 bases between. The CDR3 totals 12 residues. Germline values: CDR1 GTSNPN, CDR2 SVGIG (reference sequence). The CDR3 protein is CAWSQGAEKLFF. CDR3 in DNA: TGTGCCTGGAGTCAAGGGGCTGAAAAACTGTTTTTT.

In nucleotides, the CDR3 is TGTGCCAGCAGCTCTTTGCCGGGACTAGCGGAGTCGGATACGCAGTATTTT. It specifies CASSSLPGLAESDTQYF. The rearrangement links TRBV12-1 to TRBJ2-3; no DNA check was done on the table's D call, TRBD2. TRBV12-1 is reported as a pseudogene. CDR3 length: 17 residues.

The chain couples TRBV7-2 to TRBJ2-1; 13 nucleotides line up with TRBD2. J lost 8 bases, V lost 4 bases, and 5 bases had no gene match. CDR3 length equals 15 residues. From germline, CDR1 is SGHTA and CDR2 FQGNSA. The CDR3 spells CASSSRTSGSYEQFF. The DNA of the CDR3 is TGTGCCAGCAGCTCCAGGACTAGCGGGAGCTATGAGCAGTTCTTC.

The genes are TRBV28 and TRBJ1-2; 8 bases are a match to TRBD1. Germline loops: CDR1 MDHEN, CDR2 SYDVKM. The CDR3 runs to 14 residues. The J segment lost 4 bases and the V segment lost 10 bases, leaving 11 bases of the junction unmatched. The DNA of the CDR3 is TGTGCCATCTTGGACAGGGCGACTTCCTATGGCTACACCTTC. Its translation is CAILDRATSYGYTF.

This clone appeared once. V usage is TRBV29-1 and J usage is TRBJ1-2; TRBD1 might be the D (6 bases). CDR3 size: 13 residues. Germline CDR1 reads SQVTM; CDR2 reads ANQGSEA. Trimming cost V 6 bases and J 9 bases, with 20 bases left between them. This CDR3 is CSVPGTGGASYTF. The DNA for the CDR3 is TGCAGCGTCCCCGGGACGGGGGGGGCGAGCTACACCTTC.

The chain links TRBV6-5 to TRBJ1-1, with 7 bases fitting TRBD1. After removal of 6 bases from V and 5 bases from J, the junction contained 12 bases not matched to a gene. The germline gives CDR1 MNHEY, CDR2 SVGAGI. The CDR3 is made up of 15 amino acids. The CDR3 region is CASSFRDSTSTEAFF. CDR3 DNA sequence: TGTGCCAGCAGCTTCCGGGACAGCACGAGTACTGAAGCTTTCTTT.

The rearrangement links TRBV6-4 to TRBJ1-2, with 9 positions matching TRBD1. V lost 9 bases to trimming and J lost 2 bases; unmatched junction nucleotides: 7. This CDR3 region has 14 residues. CDR1 and CDR2 (germline): MRHNA, SNTAGT. The CDR3 loop is CASTPGQGNYGYTF. CDR3 DNA: TGTGCCAGTACCCCGGGACAGGGAAACTATGGCTACACCTTC.

V usage is TRBV5-8 and J usage is TRBJ2-5, with 7 nucleotides matching TRBD2. Germline CDR1 SGHTS, CDR2 YDEGEE. CDR3 length: 13 residues. V was pared by 3 bases and J by 9 bases, with 8 bases of the junction left unmatched. Here the CDR3 reads CASSSGGIVAQYF. CDR3 in DNA: TGTGCCAGCAGCTCCGGGGGGATTGTGGCCCAGTACTTC.

This clone has a single count. Other DNA variants within this sample encode the same CDR3. The V gene is TRBV6-1, the J gene TRBJ2-1, with unresolved D. The V end lost 4 bases, the J end lost 9 bases, and 10 bases lay between the germline ends. Per the germline V gene, CDR1 is MNHNS and CDR2 is SASEGT. The CDR3 totals 12 residues. CDR3 nucleotide sequence: TGTGCCAGCAGTGTCCTAGTCGGTGAGCAGTTCTTC. Encoded protein: CASSVLVGEQFF.

The V call is TRBV28, the J call TRBJ2-2; 9 bases map to TRBD2. The germline V gene encodes CDR1 MDHEN and CDR2 SYDVKM. The trim removed 11 bases at V and 4 bases at J, leaving 5 bases unmatched. The CDR3 extends over 13 amino acids. The CDR3 protein is CAGRTSATGELFF. The CDR3 bases are TGTGCCGGAAGGACTAGCGCCACCGGGGAGCTGTTTTTT.

The rearrangement uses TRBV6-5 and TRBJ2-1; TRBD2 matches 9 bases. Per the germline V gene, CDR1 is MNHEY and CDR2 is SVGAGI. V dropped 2 bases and J dropped 9; count of bases not matched to a gene: 5. This CDR3 spans 14 amino acids. CDR3 residues: CASSYPSRGGEQFF. CDR3 sequence (DNA): TGTGCCAGCAGTTACCCTTCGCGGGGGGGTGAGCAGTTCTTC.

This chain connects TRBV7-8 to TRBJ2-1; D remains ambiguous. CDR1 is SGHVS and CDR2 is FQNEAQ in the germline V gene. V shed 5 bases and J shed 0 bases, with 11 bases lying between them. This CDR3 region has 15 residues. CDR3 region: CASSVPMSSYNEQFF. The DNA for the CDR3 is TGTGCCAGCAGCGTACCTATGAGCTCCTACAATGAGCAGTTCTTC.

The chain couples TRBV7-2 to TRBJ2-1; possible D gene TRBD2, 6 bases. This CDR3 comprises 15 residues. Per germline, CDR1 SGHTA and CDR2 FQGNSA. V lost 3 bases and J 4 bases, leaving 13 bases between the germline ends. The CDR3 loop reads CASSFGGTDYNEQFF. DNA for the CDR3: TGTGCCAGCAGCTTTGGGGGGACTGATTACAATGAGCAGTTCTTC.

The CDR3 protein is CASSGHRDLNTGELFF. Written as DNA, the CDR3 is TGTGCCAGCAGCGGGCATAGAGATCTGAACACCGGGGAGCTGTTTTTT. The rearrangement uses TRBV9 and TRBJ2-2; D uncertain. V lost 3 bases, J lost 1 base, and 13 bases lay in between. CDR1 and CDR2 from the germline V gene are SGDLS and YYNGEE. The CDR3 covers 16 residues.

This clone was counted once. This chain connects TRBV28 to TRBJ2-4, with unresolved D. Deletions cut 2 bases from V and 0 bases from J, with 5 bases between. The germline V gene encodes CDR1 MDHEN and CDR2 SYDVKM. The CDR3 runs to 14 residues. CDR3 in amino acids: CASSLVGAKNIQYF. As DNA, the CDR3 is TGTGCCAGCAGTTTAGTGGGAGCCAAAAACATTCAGTACTTC.

This chain links TRBV5-4 with TRBJ2-2; 7 nucleotides line up with TRBD2. CDR3 size: 16 residues. With 4 bases clipped from V and 9 bases from J, the junction kept 15 bases outside the gene matches. Germline loops: CDR1 SGHNT, CDR2 YYREEE (reference sequence). CDR3 nucleotide sequence: TGTGCCAGCAGCATACTAGCGCGGGAAGTGTCAAGGGAGCTGTTTTTT. As protein: CASSILAREVSRELFF.

This chain links TRBV10-1 with TRBJ2-7; TRBD1 matches at 7 bases. Germline CDR1 and CDR2: WNHNN and SYGVQD (reference sequence). The trim removed 2 bases at V and 5 bases at J, leaving 6 bases unmatched. The CDR3 consists of 14 residues. CDR3 loop: CASSERDSRNEQYF. The CDR3 region has the DNA TGCGCCAGCAGTGAGCGGGACAGTAGAAACGAGCAGTACTTC.